These T cell receptor beta chains were read from a single sample in a study of T-cell memory formation after mild COVID-19. MiXCR, run by TCRdb on the 5' RACE reads, gives a single entry per CDR3 protein. The sample lists 60,000 to 65,000 distinct CDR3 sequences, 9.3% occurring once. Sequencing input: PBMCs or a T cell subset sorted from them (not recorded which). The receptors stem from a man aged 18 to 29 who had mild COVID-19 (a few samples of this study predate the infection). Cell type and time point are not known. The conserved cysteine and the conserved F or W are not part of the CDR3 here. Each record gives: D gene, V gene, CDR3 protein. D genes are given only for firm matches.

TRBD1	TRBV25-1	ASRGQGDTLH
-	TRBV7-2	ASSPTGQETQY
TRBD2	TRBV2	ASRRGGQGPDTQY
TRBD2	TRBV5-1	ASSLEVAGLHGTQY
TRBD1	TRBV19	ASSPDRVDYEQY
-	TRBV6-5	ASSEGQANTEAF
TRBD1	TRBV7-2	ASSPGTGGRGYT
-	TRBV9	ASSVQQGELF
-	TRBV9	ASSVGGGGYT
-	TRBV29-1	SVAAARNYGYT
TRBD2	TRBV10-3	AITSGGPLAYNEQF
-	TRBV10-3	AINSHGEPQH
-	TRBV7-2	ASSLATRGKNTQY
-	TRBV6-5	ASSYSVLGTDTQY
TRBD2	TRBV11-1	ASSSQGAASGTSSYNEQF
-	TRBV7-9	ASSLNNIQY
-	TRBV7-9	ASSLSGEAF
-	TRBV7-2	ASSLGRLDLTGELF
-	TRBV25-1	ASSPIGADTQY
-	TRBV5-1	ASSQQRRQLLDYNEQF
-	TRBV5-5	ASSLAGAGSNGYT
-	TRBV6-5	ASSYVLGLRKAF
-	TRBV12-3/TRBV12-4	ASSWGTPAGHEQF
-	TRBV24-1	ATSDYRETTDTQY
-	TRBV7-2	ASSPRGAKNIQY
TRBD1	TRBV3-1	ASSPGGYQPQH
-	TRBV5-1	ASSKIEETQY
-	TRBV7-2	ASSLVGAGGETQY
TRBD1	TRBV5-1	ASSSGTGQATEAF
-	TRBV27	ASSFSSGGAQY
-	TRBV12-5	ASGFQAADTQY